Listed here are 8 T cell receptor beta chains from one sample, sequenced in a study of T-cell reconstitution after alpha-beta-depleted transplantation in children (dated by TCRdb to about 2016). Libraries were constructed by PCR. The reads were generated on an Illumina HiSeq 2500. TCR libraries were prepared with molecular barcoding, using unique molecular identifiers to normalize TCRbeta repertoire quantification. TCRdb applied fastp at Q25 and MiXCR to the public reads, then kept only in-frame beta chains. Rows are unified per CDR3 protein, each entry keeping the most common DNA and genes. The sample table holds 250,000 to 350,000 distinct CDR3 sequences, of which 9.9% were seen once. Of the sample, 10% is held by the ten largest clones. The material was PBMCs from the stem cell graft donor, obtained from the stem cell graft. Receptor source: a human donor who donated a stem cell graft to a child with SCID.

This clonotype came up a few times. The chain links TRBV2 to TRBJ1-1; 7 bases line up with TRBD1. This CDR3 is built from 15 residues. The V and J ends lost 2 bases and 4 bases, in that order; junction bases with no gene match: 7. Germline loops: CDR1 SNHLY, CDR2 FYNNEI. CDR3 coding DNA: TGTGCCAGCAGTGAATTATGGGGACAGACCACTGAAGCTTTCTTT. This translates into CASSELWGQTTEAFF.

The rearrangement joins TRBV28 to TRBJ1-2; no clear D gene. The CDR3 covers 14 residues. V lost 6 bases, J lost 2 bases, and 13 bases lay in between. Per germline, CDR1 MDHEN and CDR2 SYDVKM. Here the CDR3 reads CASRSSGQNYGYTF. CDR3 sequence (DNA): TGTGCCAGCAGATCCTCAGGCCAGAACTATGGCTACACCTTC.

There are a few counts of this clonotype. This rearrangement joins TRBV10-3 to TRBJ2-7, with 8 positions matching TRBD1. V gave up 9 bases and J gave up 0 bases; unmatched junction bases: 4. CDR1 and CDR2 (germline): ENHRY, SYGVKD. The CDR3 has 13 amino acids. The CDR3 spells CAIGQGVSYEQYF. CDR3 in DNA: TGTGCCATTGGACAGGGCGTCTCCTACGAGCAGTACTTC.

This clonotype was observed many times. This chain links TRBV7-2 with TRBJ1-5, with 9 bases fitting TRBD1. Per the germline V gene, CDR1 is SGHTA and CDR2 is FQGNSA. This CDR3 has 14 residues. V was clipped by 5 bases and J by 5 bases; unmatched bases: 4. The CDR3: CASSHWTGDQPQHF. CDR3 nucleotide sequence: TGTGCCAGCAGCCACTGGACAGGGGATCAGCCCCAGCATTTT.

This clonotype was seen at least ten times. The junction departs from the called germline gene at one end, perhaps through a read error. V is TRBV29-1 and J is TRBJ2-3; the D gene is possibly TRBD1 (5 bases). This CDR3 spans 13 amino acids. Per the germline V gene, CDR1 is SQVTM and CDR2 is ANQGSEA. The CDR3 is CSVEGANTDTQYF. CDR3 in DNA: TGCAGCGTCGAAGGGGCGAACACAGATACGCAGTATTTT.

This clonotype occurred many times. Here the CDR3 reads CASSLSRGNEKLFF. The CDR3 DNA reads TGTGCCAGCAGTTTATCGAGAGGGAATGAAAAACTGTTTTTT. The chain joins TRBV27 to TRBJ1-4; no reliable D call. CDR3 length equals 14 residues. Trimming took off 0 bases at V and 5 bases at J, with 7 bases between the two ends. Germline CDR1 reads MNHEY; CDR2 reads SMNVEV (reference sequence).

This clonotype appeared a few times. The chain recombines TRBV18 with TRBJ2-7; D remains ambiguous. CDR3 length equals 16 residues. Per germline, CDR1 KGHSH and CDR2 LQKENI. Trimming took off 0 bases at V and 3 bases at J, with 15 bases between the two ends. The CDR3 protein is CASSPPLLGSGYEQYF. The CDR3 region has the DNA TGTGCCAGCTCACCACCGTTATTAGGGTCAGGCTACGAGCAGTACTTC.

This chain joins TRBV7-8 and TRBJ2-1; D perhaps matches TRBD1 (5 bases). The CDR3 loop spans 18 amino acids. Germline V gene sequence: CDR1 SGHVS, CDR2 FQNEAQ. Trimming left V 5 bases short and J 8 bases short, with 28 bases between. For the CDR3, the DNA is TGTGCCAGCAGCCCCAGCTCCTCGACAGAAACTCATATCCATGAGCAGTTCTTC. Translated: CASSPSSSTETHIHEQFF.